Listed below are T cell receptor beta chains from one sample, sequenced in a study of T cell responses to AZD1222 COVID-19 vaccine. TCRdb keeps only in-frame clones here, not all; method: immunoSEQ multiplex PCR. The table shows some 110,000 clones, with approximately 90% occurring only once. This specimen was peripheral blood, taken on day 0 of AZD1222 vaccination. The receptors stem from an adult in good health. Each CDR3 is given with its conserved first and last residue. A D gene is named only where the DNA matches it firmly. Expanded clones are given a class, and other clones once, few, many or no size at all.

clone_size | j_call | d_call | v_call | cdr3_nt | cdr3_aa
. | TRBJ1-1 | TRBD1 | TRBV27 | TGTGCCAGCAGTTTGGCCCCAGGGGGCACTGAAGCTTTCTTT | CASSLAPGGTEAFF
. | TRBJ1-4 | TRBD1 | TRBV12-5 | TGTGCTAGTGGTTACTCCTCTGGGACAGGGGATGAAAAACTGTTTTTT | CASGYSSGTGDEKLFF
. | TRBJ1-1 | . | TRBV11-2 | TGTGCCAGCAGCGCTACAGGACTGCGGACTGAAGCTTTCTTT | CASSATGLRTEAFF
. | TRBJ2-7 | TRBD1 | TRBV13 | TGTGCCAGCAGTTCTAATTTAGGGGGCGCGTCCTACGAGCAGTACTTC | CASSSNLGGASYEQYF
. | TRBJ1-6 | . | TRBV5-1 | TGCGCCAGCAGCTTCACAGGAAATTCACCCCTCCACTTT | CASSFTGNSPLHF
. | TRBJ2-5 | . | TRBV11-3 | TGTGCCAGCAGCTTAATTGGGGGAGAGACCCAGTACTTC | CASSLIGGETQYF
. | TRBJ1-1 | TRBD1 | TRBV15 | TGTGCCACCAGCAGAGCAGGGGGCAACACTGAAGCTTTCTTT | CATSRAGGNTEAFF
once | TRBJ1-4 | TRBD1 | TRBV9 | TGTGCCAGCAGCGTGGACAGGGGAGGGGAAAAACTGTTTTTT | CASSVDRGGEKLFF
. | TRBJ2-1 | . | TRBV20-1 | TGCAGTGCTAGTTTGGTGGGCTCGATCTCCTACAATGAGCAGTTCTTC | CSASLVGSISYNEQFF
. | TRBJ1-5 | . | TRBV30 | TGTGCCTGGAGTGTATCCGAGGGGGCCCAGCATTTT | CAWSVSEGAQHF
. | TRBJ1-4 | . | TRBV19 | TGTGCCAGTAGTATAAAGACGGGGGCTCGTGAAAAACTGTTTTTT | CASSIKTGAREKLFF
. | TRBJ1-1 | . | TRBV3-1/TRBV3-2 | TGTGCCAGCAGCCGAGGGGGTACTGAAGCTTTCTTT | CASSRGGTEAFF
. | TRBJ1-3 | TRBD1 | TRBV6-5 | TGTGCCAGCAGGGGACAGGGATACTCTGGAAACACCATATATTTT | CASRGQGYSGNTIYF
. | TRBJ1-5 | . | TRBV5-6 | TGTGCCAGCAGCTTGGGCAGATTCAATCAGCCCCAGCATTTT | CASSLGRFNQPQHF
. | TRBJ2-7 | TRBD1 | TRBV7-9 | TGTGCCAGCAGCCAGACCTCCGGGACAGCTTCCTACGAGCAGTACTTC | CASSQTSGTASYEQYF
once | TRBJ1-5 | . | TRBV7-9 | TGTGCCAGCGGTATGAATCAGCCCCAGCATTTT | CASGMNQPQHF
. | TRBJ1-1 | . | TRBV10-3 | TGTGCCATCAGTGGGACAGACACTGAAGCTTTCTTT | CAISGTDTEAFF
. | TRBJ2-5 | . | TRBV2 | TGTGCCAGCAGTGCCTGGACAGTTAAAGAGACCCAGTACTTC | CASSAWTVKETQYF
. | TRBJ1-5 | . | TRBV18 | TGTGCCAGCTCATTAAGACAGGCGGATAGCAATCAGCCCCAGCATTTT | CASSLRQADSNQPQHF
. | TRBJ1-1 | . | TRBV9 | TGTGCCAGCAGCGCCCAGGGCGATGAAGCTTTCTTT | CASSAQGDEAFF
. | TRBJ2-1 | TRBD2 | TRBV6-6 | TGTGCCAGCAGTTACACACTAGCGGGGGGTGACAATGAGCAGTTCTTC | CASSYTLAGGDNEQFF
. | TRBJ2-7 | . | TRBV2 | TGTGCCAGCAGTGACAGTCACTACGAGCAGTACTTC | CASSDSHYEQYF